A single sample is the source of the 27 T cell receptor beta chains below, sequenced in a study of beta chain features in type 1 diabetes. The sequenced template was cDNA made from the entire isolated RNA. The assay was immunoSEQ multiplex PCR, and TCRdb's table has in-frame clones only and misses some. The sample shows 120,000 to 150,000 clones, 48% of them seen only once. Sequencing was done on a sample of Tregs from blood. The receptors were gathered from a young man in good health.

This rearrangement joins TRBV13 to TRBJ2-7; the match to TRBD2 covers 7 bases. With 2 bases clipped from V and 1 base from J, the junction kept 5 bases outside the gene matches. Germline CDR1 reads PRHDT; CDR2 reads FYEKMQ (reference sequence). The CDR3 totals 15 residues. CDR3 sequence (DNA): TGTGCCAGCAGCTTAATGCTAGCGGAGTCCTACGAGCAGTACTTC. It specifies CASSLMLAESYEQYF.

Comments on this clone: Its ends do not fully match the called genes, so a read error is possible. The V gene is TRBV7-3, the J gene TRBJ1-1; 7 nucleotides line up with TRBD1. The CDR3 is 19 amino acids. From germline, CDR1 is SGHTA and CDR2 FQGTGA. DNA of the CDR3: TGTGCCAGCAACTTATGGACCTTAGGGACAGAGGGGCCGAACACTGAAGCTTTCTTT. This translates into CASNLWTLGTEGPNTEAFF.

The J gene is TRBJ1-1, the V gene TRBV18; D not resolved. Trimming took off 4 bases at V and 4 bases at J, with 10 bases between the two ends. CDR1 and CDR2 (germline): KGHSH, LQKENI. The CDR3 sequence is 13 residues long. CDR3: CASSQGGITEAFF. CDR3 nucleotides: TGTGCCAGCTCACAGGGAGGAATCACTGAAGCTTTCTTT.

The chain couples TRBV28 to TRBJ2-1; possible D gene TRBD2, 6 bases. Germline CDR1 MDHEN, CDR2 SYDVKM. The CDR3 runs to 15 residues. The germline V and J ends were trimmed by 1 base and 8 bases, with 15 bases remaining between them. The DNA for the CDR3 is TGTGCCAGCAGTTTATCTTCGGGAGTAGGGTATGAGCAGTTCTTC. It specifies CASSLSSGVGYEQFF.

This sequence joins TRBV30 and TRBJ2-1; 8 positions match TRBD2. The CDR3 is 15 residues long. V lost 2 bases, J lost 9 bases, and 12 bases stayed unmatched. Germline V gene lookup returns CDR1 GTSNPN and CDR2 SVGIG (reference sequence). CDR3: CAWSRTAGGATEQFF. The CDR3 nucleotides read TGTGCCTGGAGTAGGACCGCCGGGGGGGCCACTGAGCAGTTCTTC.

This clone has just a few counts. The chain recombines TRBV29-1 with TRBJ2-3; TRBD2 agrees at 8 bases. Germline assignment: CDR1 SQVTM and CDR2 ANQGSEA. J was trimmed by 4 bases and V by 2 bases; bases with no gene match: 5. The CDR3 totals 14 residues. The CDR3 sequence: CSVEPGGAPDTQYF. The CDR3, as DNA: TGCAGCGTTGAACCCGGGGGGGCCCCAGATACGCAGTATTTT.

This clone occurred a few times. The J gene is TRBJ1-1, the V gene TRBV7-6; no clear D. Germline V gene data show CDR1 as SGHVS and CDR2 as FNYEAQ. CDR3 length: 13 amino acids. V gave up 2 bases and J gave up 2 bases, with 6 bases separating them. The CDR3 reads CASSLLRNTEAFF. The CDR3 DNA reads TGTGCCAGCAGCTTACTCAGAAACACTGAAGCTTTCTTT.

A single count supports this clone. The chain recombines TRBV10-3 with TRBJ2-5; 8 bases map to TRBD1. With V trimmed by 7 bases and J by 6 bases, 7 bases remained unmatched. This CDR3 has 13 residues. CDR1 and CDR2 (germline): ENHRY, SYGVKD. For the CDR3, the DNA is TGTGCCATCACGACAGGGGCGATACAGACCCAGTACTTC. It encodes CAITTGAIQTQYF.

The chain couples TRBV5-1 to TRBJ2-1, with 10 bases fitting TRBD2. V trimming: 1 base; J trimming: 4 bases; junction bases outside the gene matches: 14. The CDR3 consists of 19 residues. Germline CDR1 reads SGHRS; CDR2 reads YFSETQ. CDR3 region: CASSLIPSGSLIGYNEQFF. In DNA, the CDR3 is TGCGCCAGCAGCTTGATCCCTAGCGGGAGTTTAATCGGATACAATGAGCAGTTCTTC. Filled out from reference TRBV5-1 and TRBJ2-1, the complete variable domain reads KAGVTQTPRYLIKTRGQQVTLSCSPISGHRSVSWYQQTPGQGLQFLFEYFSETQRNKGNFPGRFSGRQFSNSRSEMNVSTLELGDSALYLCASSLIPSGSLIGYNEQFFGPGTRLTVL.

This clone has just a few counts. This sample also contains other DNA sequences that code for the same CDR3. This rearrangement joins TRBV7-2 to TRBJ2-7, with a weak D call TRBD1 (5 bases). In germline, CDR1 is SGHTA, CDR2 FQGNSA. V was clipped by 1 base and J by 1 base, with 8 bases between them. CDR3 length equals 14 residues. CDR3 nucleotide sequence: TGTGCCAGCAGCTTAGGTGACAGTTCCTACGAGCAGTACTTC. It encodes CASSLGDSSYEQYF. Full variable domain (missing parts from reference TRBV7-2 and TRBJ2-7): GAGVSQSPSNKVTEKGKDVELRCDPISGHTALYWYRQSLGQGLEFLIYFQGNSAPDKSGLPSDRFSAERTGGSVSTLTIQRTQQEDSAVYLCASSLGDSSYEQYFGPGTRLTVT.

The chain employs TRBV7-8 and TRBJ2-1; possibly TRBD1 for D (6 bases). V was trimmed by 3 bases and J by 6 bases, leaving 18 bases between them. CDR1 and CDR2 (germline): SGHVS, FQNEAQ. CDR3 size: 16 residues. This chain's CDR3 is CASSFPGTLMSNEQFF. In nucleotides, the CDR3 is TGTGCCAGCAGCTTCCCCGGGACACTCATGAGCAATGAGCAGTTCTTC.

The rearrangement joins TRBV7-9 to TRBJ1-1; a weak D match, TRBD1 (5 bases). V lost 4 bases to trimming and J lost 0 bases, with 12 bases between them. There are 15 residues in the CDR3. Germline loops: CDR1 SEHNR, CDR2 FQNEAQ (reference sequence). In DNA, the CDR3 is TGTGCCAGCAGCTCTCCCAGGGCTGTGAACACTGAAGCTTTCTTT. This encodes CASSSPRAVNTEAFF.

The CDR3 region has the DNA TGTGCCAGCAGCTCCAGACAGTTTAACTATGGCTACACCTTC. Translated: CASSSRQFNYGYTF. The chain combines TRBV7-2 with TRBJ1-2; D perhaps matches TRBD1 (5 bases). The V gene's germline CDR1 is SGHTA and CDR2 FQGNSA. With 4 bases removed from V and 1 base from J, the gap between germline ends came to 10 bases. The CDR3 is 14 amino acids.

The chain has TRBV14 and TRBJ1-2, with D uncertain. In germline, CDR1 is SGHDN, CDR2 FVKESK. The CDR3 is 13 residues long. The germline V and J ends were trimmed by 0 bases and 8 bases, with 10 bases remaining between them. The CDR3 loop is CASSQERRRGYTF. CDR3 in DNA: TGTGCCAGCAGCCAAGAACGGCGGCGGGGCTACACCTTC.

This clone was detected only a few times. The rearrangement uses TRBV5-6 and TRBJ1-1, with D unclear. The germline gives CDR1 SGHDT, CDR2 YYEEEE. V lost 1 base and J 6 bases, leaving 13 bases between the germline ends. The CDR3 is made up of 14 amino acids. The CDR3 DNA reads TGTGCCAGCAGCTTGTTAGGGAGTGGGCCTGAAGCTTTCTTT. The encoded protein is CASSLLGSGPEAFF.

This chain uses TRBV19 with TRBJ1-2; 7 bases fit TRBD1. The V gene end was trimmed by 8 bases and the J gene end by 4 bases; junction bases not matched to a gene: 7. CDR3 length: 13 amino acids. The germline V gene encodes CDR1 LNHDA and CDR2 SQIVND (reference sequence). The CDR3: CASQRGQTYGYTF. Here the CDR3 DNA reads TGTGCCAGTCAACGGGGACAGACCTATGGCTACACCTTC.

This chain links TRBV5-6 with TRBJ1-2; D remains ambiguous. This CDR3 is built from 13 residues. Trimming cost V 0 bases and J 7 bases, with 10 bases left between them. Germline CDR1 SGHDT, CDR2 YYEEEE. The CDR3 region has the DNA TGTGCCAGCAGCTTGGTGGCAGGAGGTGGCTACACCTTC. Its protein product is CASSLVAGGGYTF.

This clone was seen only once. The chain uses TRBV18 and TRBJ1-3; 8 bases agree with TRBD1. CDR1 is KGHSH, CDR2 LQKENI, per germline. J was trimmed by 3 bases and V by 3 bases; bases with no gene match: 10. The CDR3 extends over 17 amino acids. CDR3: CASSPQVPGGVGNTIYF. The CDR3 DNA sequence: TGTGCCAGCTCACCCCAGGTTCCAGGGGGCGTTGGAAACACCATATATTTT. Variable domain in full (rest from reference TRBV18 and TRBJ1-3): NAGVMQNPRHLVRRRGQEARLRCSPMKGHSHVYWYRQLPEEGLKFMVYLQKENIIDESGMPKERFSAEFPKEGPSILRIQQVVRGDSAAYFCASSPQVPGGVGNTIYFGEGSWLTVV.

DNA of the CDR3: TGTGCCAGCAGCGCGGACAGGACCCCCGAGCAGTACTTC. It codes for CASSADRTPEQYF. The chain is built from TRBV9 and TRBJ2-7; 7 bases line up with TRBD1. Germline assignment: CDR1 SGDLS and CDR2 YYNGEE. CDR3 length: 13 residues. The junction had 6 bases not matched to a gene; V was cut back by 3 bases and J by 6 bases.

The chain joins TRBV7-2 to TRBJ1-6, with 12 positions matching TRBD1. CDR3 length equals 15 residues. V dropped 1 base and J dropped 10; count of bases not matched to a gene: 2. Germline V gene sequence: CDR1 SGHTA, CDR2 FQGNSA. The chain's CDR3 is CASSLEGTGGSPLHF. The CDR3 DNA reads as TGTGCCAGCAGCTTAGAAGGGACAGGGGGCTCACCCCTCCACTTT.

This clone was counted between two and nine times. The chain joins TRBV29-1 to TRBJ2-2, with 8 bases fitting TRBD2. This CDR3 is built from 14 residues. The germline CDR1 and CDR2 sequences are SQVTM and ANQGSEA. J was trimmed by 3 bases and V by 7 bases; bases with no gene match: 7. CDR3 amino acids: CSGGGGPDTGELFF. The CDR3, as DNA: TGCAGCGGTGGCGGGGGGCCAGACACCGGGGAGCTGTTTTTT.

This chain connects TRBV28 to TRBJ2-6; D is undetermined. Trimming left V 5 bases short and J 0 bases short, with 8 bases between. This CDR3 is built from 15 residues. Germline values: CDR1 MDHEN, CDR2 SYDVKM. CDR3 nucleotide sequence: TGTGCCAGCAGTAGATCCAGCTCTGGGGCCAACGTCCTGACTTTC. Translation gives CASSRSSSGANVLTF.

The sample holds a few counts of this clone. The gene calls are TRBV11-2 and TRBJ2-5; D ambiguous. Germline assignment: CDR1 SGHAT and CDR2 FQNNGV. The CDR3 consists of 16 residues. Trimming took 3 bases from V and 5 from J, leaving 19 bases between them. The CDR3 protein is CASSLHAHRTEETQYF. As DNA, the CDR3 is TGTGCCAGCAGCTTGCACGCGCACCGAACGGAGGAGACCCAGTACTTC. The full variable domain, completed using reference TRBV11-2 and TRBJ2-5, is EAGVAQSPRYKIIEKRQSVAFWCNPISGHATLYWYQQILGQGPKLLIQFQNNGVVDDSQLPKDRFSAERLKGVDSTLKIQPAKLEDSAVYLCASSLHAHRTEETQYFGPGTRLLVL.

The rearrangement uses TRBV7-6 and TRBJ2-7; 9 bases fit TRBD1. The germline gives CDR1 SGHVS, CDR2 FNYEAQ. V was pared by 4 bases and J by 5 bases, with 9 bases of the junction left unmatched. The CDR3 contains 15 residues. CDR3 DNA: TGTGCCAGCAGCTCCACGGGACAGGGCGGCCACGAGCAGTACTTC. It encodes CASSSTGQGGHEQYF. Using reference TRBV7-6 and TRBJ2-7 for the parts outside the CDR3, the full variable domain is GAGVSQSPRYKVTKRGQDVALRCDPISGHVSLYWYRQALGQGPEFLTYFNYEAQQDKSGLPNDRFSAERPEGSISTLTIQRTEQRDSAMYRCASSSTGQGGHEQYFGPGTRLTVT.

This clone has a single count. The DNA for the CDR3 is TGTGCCAGCAGCGTTGGGACAGCTTACAATGAGCAGTTCTTC. Translating gives CASSVGTAYNEQFF. V and J are TRBV9 and TRBJ2-1; 7 bases map to TRBD1. Looked up from germline, CDR1 is SGDLS and CDR2 is YYNGEE. The CDR3 spans 14 residues. The J segment lost 4 bases and the V segment lost 2 bases, leaving 3 bases of the junction unmatched.

The chain combines TRBV6-1 with TRBJ1-2; tentative D call: TRBD1 (5 bases). Trimming took off 4 bases at V and 4 bases at J, with 22 bases between the two ends. CDR1 and CDR2 (germline): MNHNS, SASEGT. The CDR3 is 17 amino acids. CDR3 amino acids: CASSAAGAKTRSYGYTF. In nucleotides, the CDR3 is TGTGCCAGCAGTGCTGCTGGGGCCAAAACTCGGAGCTATGGCTACACCTTC.

CDR3 nucleotide sequence: TGCAGCGTCTCAAACTCAGCCAAAAACATTCAGTACTTC. It yields the protein CSVSNSAKNIQYF. The chain has TRBV29-1 and TRBJ2-4; D gene unclear. V lost 6 bases and J 0 bases, leaving 9 bases between the germline ends. This CDR3 spans 13 amino acids. From germline, CDR1 is SQVTM and CDR2 ANQGSEA.